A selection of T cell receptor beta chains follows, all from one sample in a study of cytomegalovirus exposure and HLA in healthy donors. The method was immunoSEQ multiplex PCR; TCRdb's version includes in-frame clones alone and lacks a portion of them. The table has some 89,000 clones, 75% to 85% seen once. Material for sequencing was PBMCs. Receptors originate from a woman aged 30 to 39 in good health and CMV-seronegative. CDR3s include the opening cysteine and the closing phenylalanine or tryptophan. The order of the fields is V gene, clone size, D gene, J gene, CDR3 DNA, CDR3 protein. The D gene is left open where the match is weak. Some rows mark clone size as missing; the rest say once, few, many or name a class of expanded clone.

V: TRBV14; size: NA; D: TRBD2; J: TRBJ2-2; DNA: TGTGCCAGCAGTCCGGGACTAGCGATAAGGACCGGGGAGCTGTTTTTT; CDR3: CASSPGLAIRTGELFF
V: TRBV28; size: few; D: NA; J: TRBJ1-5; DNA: TGTGCCACCCTAATAGGGAGCGATCAGCCCCAGCATTTT; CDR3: CATLIGSDQPQHF
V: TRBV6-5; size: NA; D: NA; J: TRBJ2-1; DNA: TGTGCCAGCAGTTACTCGGGGAAGCAGGGCGAGTTCTTC; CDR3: CASSYSGKQGEFF
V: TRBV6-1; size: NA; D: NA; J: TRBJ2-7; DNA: TGTGCCAGCAGATCGGGGGTTTACGAGCAGTACTTC; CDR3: CASRSGVYEQYF
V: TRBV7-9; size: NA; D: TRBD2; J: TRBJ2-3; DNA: TGTGCCAGCAGCTTATTCCCGGGAGGGGTGGCAGATACGCAGTATTTT; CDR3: CASSLFPGGVADTQYF
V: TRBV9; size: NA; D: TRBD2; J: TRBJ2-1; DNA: TGTGCCAGCAGCGTAGCGGGGATAGCGGGATTGGGCAATGAGCAGTTCTTC; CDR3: CASSVAGIAGLGNEQFF
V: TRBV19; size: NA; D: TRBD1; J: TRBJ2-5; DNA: TGTGCCAGTAGTATAACAGGGGCGCAAGAGACCCAGTACTTC; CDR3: CASSITGAQETQYF
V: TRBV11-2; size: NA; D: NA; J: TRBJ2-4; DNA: TGTGCCAGCAGCTTAGTTGGCAGAATGGCCAAAAACATTCAGTACTTC; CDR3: CASSLVGRMAKNIQYF
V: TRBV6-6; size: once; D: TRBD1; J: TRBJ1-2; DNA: TGTGCCAGCAGTTACTCAGGGACAGAGAATGGCTACACCTTC; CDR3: CASSYSGTENGYTF
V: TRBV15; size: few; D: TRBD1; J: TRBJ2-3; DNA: TGTGCCACCAGCAGAGATGGCCGGACAGGGATAGAAGATACGCAGTATTTT; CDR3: CATSRDGRTGIEDTQYF
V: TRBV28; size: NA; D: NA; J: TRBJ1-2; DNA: TGTGCCAGCAGTACCACTGCTAACTATGGCTACACCTTC; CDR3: CASSTTANYGYTF
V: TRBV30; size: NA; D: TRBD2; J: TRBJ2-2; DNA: TGTGCCTGGAATCAAGGGACTAGCGGGGGTACCGGGGAGCTGTTTTTT; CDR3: CAWNQGTSGGTGELFF
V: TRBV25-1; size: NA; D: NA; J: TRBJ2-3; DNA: TGTGCCAGTAGCGACGATTCTAGCACAGATACGCAGTATTTT; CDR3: CASSDDSSTDTQYF
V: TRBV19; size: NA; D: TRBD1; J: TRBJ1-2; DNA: TGTGCCACGAGGTGGACAGGGGGCGAGCCCACCTATGGCTACACCTTC; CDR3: CATRWTGGEPTYGYTF
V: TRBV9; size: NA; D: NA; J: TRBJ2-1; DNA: TGTGCCAGCAGCGGCGGGGTAGGGTACAATGAGCAGTTCTTC; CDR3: CASSGGVGYNEQFF
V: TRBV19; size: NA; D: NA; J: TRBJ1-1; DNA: TGTGCCAGTTCCGTGGACAGAGGCACTGAAGCTTTCTTT; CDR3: CASSVDRGTEAFF
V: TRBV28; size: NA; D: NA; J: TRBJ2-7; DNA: TGTGCCAGCAGTTTTGGGCAGGGGCTCGGCGAGCAGTACTTC; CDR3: CASSFGQGLGEQYF
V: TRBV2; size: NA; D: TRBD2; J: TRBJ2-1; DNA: TGTGCCAGCAGTTACTCTCTAGCGGGTGAGCAGTTCTTC; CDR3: CASSYSLAGEQFF
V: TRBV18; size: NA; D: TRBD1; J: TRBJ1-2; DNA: TGTGCCAGCTCACCGGGAGGACAGGGGGCGCGCGGCTACACCTTC; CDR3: CASSPGGQGARGYTF
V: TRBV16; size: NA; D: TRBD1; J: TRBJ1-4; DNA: TGTGCCAGCAGCCCGCGACAGGGCCTGAATGAAAAACTGTTTTTT; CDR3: CASSPRQGLNEKLFF
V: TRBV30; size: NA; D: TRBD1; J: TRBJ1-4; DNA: TGTGCCTGGAGCAGGGGGCCAACTAATGAAAAACTGTTTTTT; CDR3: CAWSRGPTNEKLFF
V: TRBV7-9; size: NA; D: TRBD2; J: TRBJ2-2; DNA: TGTTCCAGCAGCTCGGGACTAGCGAACACCGGGGAGCTGTTTTTT; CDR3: CSSSSGLANTGELFF
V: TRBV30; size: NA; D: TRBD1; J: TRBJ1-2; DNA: TGTGCCTGGAGAAAGGAAGGGGGCCTGAGGAATAGTCTCTATGGCTACACCTTC; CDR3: CAWRKEGGLRNSLYGYTF
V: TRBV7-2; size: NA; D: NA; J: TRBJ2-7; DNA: TGTGCCAGCAGCTTAGAATTGGGTAGCGGCTACGAGCAGTACTTC; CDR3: CASSLELGSGYEQYF
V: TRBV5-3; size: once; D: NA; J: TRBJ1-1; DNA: TGTGCCAGAAGCTTTCGGTATGGAGACACTGAAGCTTTCTTT; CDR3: CARSFRYGDTEAFF
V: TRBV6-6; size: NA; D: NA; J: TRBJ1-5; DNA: TGTGCCAGCAGTACCGTGAGCTATAGCAATCAGCCCCAGCATTTT; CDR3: CASSTVSYSNQPQHF
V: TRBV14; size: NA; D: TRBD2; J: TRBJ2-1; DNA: TGTGCCAGCAGCCAAGAGACCCTAGCGGGTCTTTACAATGAGCAGTTCTTC; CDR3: CASSQETLAGLYNEQFF
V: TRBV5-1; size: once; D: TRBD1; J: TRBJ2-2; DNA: TGCGCCAGCAGCCCCCCCGGACAGGCGAACGGGGAGCTGTTTTTT; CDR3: CASSPPGQANGELFF
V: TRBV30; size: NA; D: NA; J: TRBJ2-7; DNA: TGTGCCTGGAGTGTAATCCAGGGTGTCGAGCAGTACTTC; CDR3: CAWSVIQGVEQYF
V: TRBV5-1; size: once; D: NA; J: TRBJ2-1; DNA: TGCGCCAGCAGCCCGCAGGGGTACAATGAGCAGTTCTTC; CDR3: CASSPQGYNEQFF
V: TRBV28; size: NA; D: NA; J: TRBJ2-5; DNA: TGTGCCAGCAGTTTACCGTACCAAGAGACCCAGTACTTC; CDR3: CASSLPYQETQYF
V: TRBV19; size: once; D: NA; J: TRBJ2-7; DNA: TGTGCCAGTAGCCCCCCTAGTAGTTCGGACGAGCAGTACTTC; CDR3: CASSPPSSSDEQYF
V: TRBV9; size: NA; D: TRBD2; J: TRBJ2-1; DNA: TGTGCCAGCGGTACACTAGCGACCTACAATGAGCAGTTCTTC; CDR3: CASGTLATYNEQFF
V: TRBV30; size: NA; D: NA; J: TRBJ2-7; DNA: TGTGCCTGGACCCGGGGGTACGAGCAGTACTTC; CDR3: CAWTRGYEQYF
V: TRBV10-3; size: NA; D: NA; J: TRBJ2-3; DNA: TGTGCCATCGCCGACTTTCCTCCTAGCACAGATACGCAGTATTTT; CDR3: CAIADFPPSTDTQYF
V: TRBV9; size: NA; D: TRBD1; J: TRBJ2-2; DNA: TGTGCCAGCAGCACCGGACAGGGGTACGCGAACACCGGGGAGCTGTTTTTT; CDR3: CASSTGQGYANTGELFF
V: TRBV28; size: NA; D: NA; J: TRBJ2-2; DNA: TGTGCCAGCAGGCGGGGCCGGGGCAACACCGGGGAGCTGTTTTTT; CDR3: CASRRGRGNTGELFF
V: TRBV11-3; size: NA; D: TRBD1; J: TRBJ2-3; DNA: TGTGCCAGCAGCTTAGGGGACAGTGTTCGCACAGATACGCAGTATTTT; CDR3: CASSLGDSVRTDTQYF
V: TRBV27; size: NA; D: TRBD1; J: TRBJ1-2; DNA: TGTGCCAGCAAAAAACAGGGGACCTATGGCTACACCTTC; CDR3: CASKKQGTYGYTF
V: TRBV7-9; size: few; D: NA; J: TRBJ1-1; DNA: TGTGCCAGCAGCTTAGAAGGCAGGGTCGCTGAAGCTTTCTTT; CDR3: CASSLEGRVAEAFF
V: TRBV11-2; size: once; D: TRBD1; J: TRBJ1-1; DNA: TGTGCCAGCAGCTACCCACCCCCGCGGACAGGCCTTCACTACACTGAAGCTTTCTTT; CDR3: CASSYPPPRTGLHYTEAFF
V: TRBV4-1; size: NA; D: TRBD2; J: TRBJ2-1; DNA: TGCGCCAGCAGCCAAGGACTAGCCCAATACAATGAGCAGTTCTTC; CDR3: CASSQGLAQYNEQFF
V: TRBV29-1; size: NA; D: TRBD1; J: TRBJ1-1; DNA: TGCAGCGTTCCGAAAGGGACAGCTGAAGCTTTCTTT; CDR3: CSVPKGTAEAFF
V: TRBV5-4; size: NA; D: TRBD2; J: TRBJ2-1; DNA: TGTGCCAGCAGTTTCCCGGGAAGCGGGAACAGTGAGCAGTTCTTC; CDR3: CASSFPGSGNSEQFF
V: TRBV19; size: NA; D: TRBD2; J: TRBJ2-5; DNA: TGTGCCAGTAACAGGCTGGCGGGGGACCGGGAGACCCAGTACTTC; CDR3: CASNRLAGDRETQYF
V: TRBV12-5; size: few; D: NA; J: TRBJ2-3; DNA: TGTGCTAGTGGTTTGGGGGGCCCCACAGATACGCAGTATTTT; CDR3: CASGLGGPTDTQYF